This is a list of T cell receptor beta chains from one sample in a study of T cell responses to AZD1222 COVID-19 vaccine. Libraries were prepared by immunoSEQ multiplex PCR; TCRdb keeps only in-frame clonotypes and omits some of them. The sample has 100,000 to 150,000 clones, just over 85% seen once. Specimen: peripheral blood, collected 28 days after the second AZD1222 dose. These receptors originate from an adult who received the AZD1222 COVID-19 vaccine. Each CDR3 is given with its conserved first and last residue.

v_gene | CDR3aa
TRBV6-5 | CASSYSRGHGYGYTF
TRBV18 | CASSPLAGAGTDTQYF
TRBV3-1/TRBV3-2 | CASSQAYEQFF
TRBV30 | CAWSVQLAGRNSPLHF
TRBV7-8 | CASSFGTGTGYTF
TRBV7-9 | CASSFGGMHSPLHF
TRBV6-1 | CASSEQPDLAKNIQYF
TRBV19 | CASSIGLGGQETQYF
TRBV15 | CATSTSGTANEKLFF
TRBV29-1 | CTVSRQGFNEQFF